The 24 T cell receptor beta chains presented below share a single source sample, sequenced in a study of cytomegalovirus exposure and HLA in healthy donors. Sequenced by immunoSEQ multiplex PCR; TCRdb stores in-frame clones only, minus some. The profile shows some 180,000 clones, about 81% of them singletons. Sequenced input: PBMCs. These receptors came from a woman in her thirties in good health and CMV-seronegative.

The chain has TRBV6-5 and TRBJ2-3; D not certain. The V and J ends lost 4 bases and 2 bases respectively, with 7 bases between them. The CDR3 extends over 13 amino acids. Germline V gene sequence: CDR1 MNHEY, CDR2 SVGAGI. The CDR3 loop is CASSFQITDTQYF. DNA for the CDR3: TGTGCCAGCAGTTTCCAAATCACAGATACGCAGTATTTT.

The V call is TRBV2, the J call TRBJ2-5; 8 bases map to TRBD1. The CDR3 sequence is 13 residues long. In germline, CDR1 is SNHLY, CDR2 FYNNEI. V dropped 6 bases and J dropped 4; count of bases not matched to a gene: 4. CDR3 sequence: CASRQGAGETQYF. The CDR3 DNA is TGTGCCAGCAGGCAGGGGGCGGGAGAGACCCAGTACTTC.

The V and J genes are TRBV19 and TRBJ1-1; tentative D call: TRBD1 (5 bases). Germline CDR1 is LNHDA and CDR2 is SQIVND (reference sequence). Trimming took 10 bases from V and 4 from J, leaving 22 bases between them. The CDR3 extends over 15 amino acids. CDR3 sequence (DNA): TGTGCCACCCATAGGGGTCCTCCCGCAGGCACTGAAGCTTTCTTT. This encodes CATHRGPPAGTEAFF. The full variable domain, rest sourced from reference TRBV19 and TRBJ1-1, is DGGITQSPKYLFRKEGQNVTLSCEQNLNHDAMYWYRQDPGQGLRLIYYSQIVNDFQKGDIAEGYSVSREKKESFPLTVTSAQKNPTAFYLCATHRGPPAGTEAFFGQGTRLTVV.

The chain has TRBV7-9 and TRBJ2-1, with D possibly matching TRBD2 (6 bases). The germline CDR1 and CDR2 sequences are SEHNR and FQNEAQ (reference sequence). Trimming left V 5 bases short and J 5 bases short, with 13 bases between. There are 14 residues in the CDR3. CDR3 coding DNA: TGTGCCAGCAGCCCCGAGCGGGCCCACAATGAGCAGTTCTTC. This encodes CASSPERAHNEQFF.

The chain carries TRBV15 and TRBJ1-4; 7 bases map to TRBD1. V lost 8 bases, J lost 5 bases, and 11 bases stayed unmatched. Looked up from germline, CDR1 is LNHNV and CDR2 is YYDKDF (reference sequence). The CDR3 has 15 amino acids. The CDR3 nucleotides read TGTGCCACCCCCGTGCGGGACAGCTTAAATGAAAAACTGTTTTTT. Amino acids: CATPVRDSLNEKLFF. Drawing the rest from reference TRBV15 and TRBJ1-4, the complete variable domain is DAMVIQNPRYQVTQFGKPVTLSCSQTLNHNVMYWYQQKSSQAPKLLFHYYDKDFNNEADTPDNFQSRRPNTSFCFLDIRSPGLGDTAMYLCATPVRDSLNEKLFFGSGTQLSVL.

The chain recombines TRBV5-6 with TRBJ2-6; TRBD1 might be the D (6 bases). The CDR3 sequence is 15 residues long. The germline V gene has CDR1 SGHDT and CDR2 YYEEEE. V shed 6 bases and J shed 4 bases, with 14 bases lying between them. CDR3 nucleotide sequence: TGTGCCAGCACCCATCGACAGGAGGGGGCCAACGTCCTGACTTTC. This translates into CASTHRQEGANVLTF.

The chain couples TRBV10-2 to TRBJ1-2, with a possible D match to TRBD1 (5 bases). Germline CDR1 reads WSHSY; CDR2 reads SAAADI. The CDR3 is made up of 12 amino acids. Trimming removed 3 bases from V and 8 bases from J, with 10 bases in between. This chain's CDR3 is CASSDLRGGYTF. The DNA for the CDR3 is TGCGCCAGCAGTGATCTTCGGGGGGGCTACACCTTC.

The chain has TRBV29-1 and TRBJ1-2; D remains unclear. This CDR3 is 13 amino acids long. Trimming pared 5 bases from V and 5 bases from J, leaving 15 bases between. The germline gives CDR1 SQVTM, CDR2 ANQGSEA. Here the CDR3 reads CSVPWGGGYGYTF. In DNA form, the CDR3 reads TGCAGCGTTCCATGGGGAGGAGGATATGGCTACACCTTC.

The chain couples TRBV9 to TRBJ2-3, with D unclear. The CDR3 totals 14 residues. Trimming shortened V by 4 bases and J by 2 bases, and 11 bases separated the two germline ends. Germline lookup yields CDR1 SGDLS and CDR2 YYNGEE. CDR3 coding DNA: TGTGCCAGCAGCCCTAGTAGCTTCACAGATACGCAGTATTTT. It specifies CASSPSSFTDTQYF.

Worth noting for this clone: Since a much larger clone is just one base distant, this may be a read error. The chain joins TRBV9 to TRBJ2-7; D gene uncertain. Trimming removed 1 base at V and 3 bases at J, with 5 bases between. CDR1 is SGDLS, CDR2 YYNGEE, per germline. CDR3 size: 12 residues. CDR3 DNA sequence: TGTGCCAGCAGCGTATCAGGCTACGAGCAGTACTTC. Encoded protein: CASSVSGYEQYF.

DNA of the CDR3: TGTGCCAGCAGCCCCGTATTCCGGGGGGACTATGGCTACACCTTC. Residues: CASSPVFRGDYGYTF. V gene TRBV5-4 combines with J gene TRBJ1-2, with D maybe TRBD1 (5 bases). The germline gives CDR1 SGHNT, CDR2 YYREEE (reference sequence). The V and J ends lost 4 bases and 3 bases respectively, with 16 bases between them. The CDR3 covers 15 residues.

The chain combines TRBV27 with TRBJ1-3, with D uncertain. Germline-derived CDR1 and CDR2 are MNHEY and SMNVEV (reference sequence). CDR3 length equals 13 residues. V lost 5 bases to trimming and J lost 1 base, with 6 bases between them. The CDR3 region is CASSRGSGNTIYF. CDR3 bases: TGTGCCAGCAGTCGAGGATCTGGAAACACCATATATTTT.

The chain links TRBV2 to TRBJ2-2; the D is unclear. CDR1 and CDR2 (germline): SNHLY, FYNNEI. CDR3 length: 16 amino acids. The V gene lost 0 bases and the J gene lost 1 base, with 9 bases spanning the gap. The CDR3 nucleotides read TGTGCCAGCAGTGAAGCCAACTTGAGGAACACCGGGGAGCTGTTTTTT. Amino acids: CASSEANLRNTGELFF.

The chain carries TRBV7-8 and TRBJ1-2; 7 bases align to TRBD1. Germline CDR1 SGHVS, CDR2 FQNEAQ. The CDR3 is 13 residues long. The ends lost 1 base at V and 8 bases at J; junction bases unmatched: 4. In DNA form, the CDR3 reads TGTGCCAGCAGCTTAGACAGGGGAAGAGGCTACACCTTC. It specifies CASSLDRGRGYTF.

This chain uses TRBV5-1 with TRBJ1-1; D is perhaps TRBD1 (5 bases). V lost 4 bases to trimming and J lost 3 bases, with 19 bases between them. Looked up from germline, CDR1 is SGHRS and CDR2 is YFSETQ. This CDR3 has 16 amino acids. This CDR3 reads CASSIGALPRHTEAFF. For the CDR3, the DNA is TGCGCCAGCAGCATAGGGGCCCTCCCGCGGCACACTGAAGCTTTCTTT.

The chain carries TRBV30 and TRBJ2-3; no definite D call. CDR3 size: 11 residues. Trimming took off 5 bases at V and 5 bases at J, with 8 bases between the two ends. Germline V gives CDR1 GTSNPN, CDR2 SVGIG (reference sequence). The DNA of the CDR3 is TGTGCCTGGGGTTCCGGAGATACGCAGTATTTT. Its translation: CAWGSGDTQYF.

This CDR3 is CASSTVGQGLEGYTF. In DNA form, the CDR3 reads TGTGCCAGCAGCACCGTTGGACAGGGGTTGGAAGGCTACACCTTC. J is TRBJ1-2 and V is TRBV28, with TRBD1 identical over 9 bases. The CDR3 extends over 15 amino acids. Germline assignment: CDR1 MDHEN and CDR2 SYDVKM. Trimming at V came to 6 bases and at J to 8 bases, leaving 13 bases not matched to a gene.

The chain uses TRBV6-1 and TRBJ1-1, with 8 bases that match TRBD1. With 4 bases clipped from V and 8 bases from J, the junction kept 9 bases outside the gene matches. The V gene's germline CDR1 is MNHNS and CDR2 SASEGT. The CDR3 length is 14 residues. CDR3 sequence reads: CASSAQRQGFEAFF. The CDR3 nucleotides are TGTGCCAGCAGTGCCCAAAGACAGGGGTTCGAAGCTTTCTTT.

J is TRBJ1-5 and V is TRBV20-1; D gene unclear. The CDR3 contains 11 residues. In germline, CDR1 is DFQATT, CDR2 SNEGSKA (reference sequence). The V gene lost 1 base and the J gene lost 6 bases, with 4 bases spanning the gap. CDR3 sequence reads: CSARASQPQHF. In nucleotides, the CDR3 is TGCAGTGCTAGAGCTAGTCAGCCCCAGCATTTT.

This clone was counted a few times. The J gene is TRBJ1-5, the V gene TRBV6-5; D call uncertain. V lost 6 bases and J 1 base, leaving 10 bases between the germline ends. The CDR3 contains 14 residues. From germline, CDR1 is MNHEY and CDR2 SVGAGI. This CDR3 reads CASRPPQSNQPQHF. In DNA form, the CDR3 reads TGTGCCAGCAGGCCTCCTCAGAGCAATCAGCCCCAGCATTTT.

This clone was seen only a few times. This chain joins TRBV28 and TRBJ2-1; 9 nucleotides match TRBD2. Germline V gene lookup returns CDR1 MDHEN and CDR2 SYDVKM. The CDR3 runs 15 residues. J gave up 7 bases and V 5 bases, and 9 bases lay outside the gene matches. CDR3 DNA sequence: TGTGCCAGCAGTGTAAGCGGGAGGCCCGGGAATGAGCAGTTCTTC. As protein: CASSVSGRPGNEQFF.

The rearrangement uses TRBV30 and TRBJ2-1, with TRBD2 matching 15 bases. This CDR3 contains 15 residues. The V gene end was trimmed by 1 base and the J gene end by 10 bases; junction bases not matched to a gene: 5. Germline lookup yields CDR1 GTSNPN and CDR2 SVGIG (reference sequence). CDR3 protein: CAWSARTSGGAEQFF. DNA of the CDR3: TGTGCCTGGAGTGCGCGGACTAGCGGGGGGGCAGAGCAGTTCTTC.

The chain uses TRBV30 and TRBJ1-1; 8 bases align to TRBD1. Trimming took 0 bases from V and 3 from J; bases not matched to a gene: 9. The CDR3 contains 16 residues. Germline V gene lookup returns CDR1 GTSNPN and CDR2 SVGIG (reference sequence). As DNA, the CDR3 is TGTGCCTGGAGTGTAATGGCAGGGGGCGCGGACACTGAAGCTTTCTTT. Protein sequence: CAWSVMAGGADTEAFF.

The V call is TRBV5-4, the J call TRBJ1-2; 11 bases align to TRBD1. V shed 6 bases, J shed 6 bases, and the junction held 4 bases outside the gene matches. This CDR3 spans 13 amino acids. Germline values: CDR1 SGHNT, CDR2 YYREEE (reference sequence). This chain's CDR3 is CASTPDRGHGYTF. The CDR3 nucleotides read TGTGCCAGCACCCCGGACAGGGGGCATGGCTACACCTTC.